The 2 T cell receptor beta chains presented below share a single source sample, sequenced in a study of blood T cell repertoires in COVID-19. Method: immunoSEQ multiplex PCR; TCRdb's copy keeps in-frame clones and lacks some. The repertoire has tens of thousands of clones, 60% to 80% of them found once; the top ten carry around 47%. The sequenced sample consisted of peripheral blood. The receptor set was obtained from a human donor in a cohort sampled during active COVID-19.

The J gene is TRBJ1-5, the V gene TRBV19; no clear D gene. V lost 6 bases, J lost 1 base, and 13 bases lay in between. Germline V gives CDR1 LNHDA, CDR2 SQIVND (reference sequence). This CDR3 is 15 amino acids long. The CDR3 DNA follows: TGTGCCAGTAGCCCGATAAGCCTCAGCAATCAGCCCCAGCATTTT. Residues: CASSPISLSNQPQHF.

J is TRBJ2-7 and V is TRBV29-1, with 10 positions matching TRBD2. Germline CDR1 and CDR2: SQVTM and ANQGSEA. The CDR3 has 14 amino acids. Trimming cost V 7 bases and J 9 bases; bases outside gene matches: 15. The CDR3 DNA is TGCAGCGCCGGTCCCGGGCTAGCGGGAGCCTTGCAGTACTTC. This sequence encodes CSAGPGLAGALQYF.